The present entry profiles one T cell receptor (beta chain) with its context. The TCR beta CDR3 regions underwent amplification using RNA transcripts as the source. Using the HTBI primer set, a first-round RT-PCR was run on the TCR CDR3. TCRdb recomputed calls from the multiplex PCR reads with MiXCR, one row per CDR3 protein. Found here are fewer than 350,000 distinct CDR3 sequences, roughly 20% of them singletons; the top ten hold roughly a sixth. The study excluded patients with uncontrolled infection, other autoimmune disease, pregnancy or lactation. Each diagnosis was grounded in clinical symptoms, serum thyroxine and TRAb, thyroid ultrasound, and orbital computed tomography. The data were obtained in a study of T cells in Graves' hyperthyroidism and ophthalmopathy. Deletions cut 3 bases from V and 2 bases from J, with 14 bases between. From germline, CDR1 is MGHRA and CDR2 YSYEKL. This CDR3 region has 15 residues.

Sequences were obtained from blood. This TCR came from a woman aged 35 to 49 with Graves' ophthalmopathy. This sequence joins TRBV4-1 and TRBJ2-7; TRBD1 might be the D (6 bases). The CDR3 here is CASSHIGQRPYEQYF. For the CDR3, the DNA is TGCGCCAGCAGCCATATCGGACAGAGACCCTACGAGCAGTACTTC.